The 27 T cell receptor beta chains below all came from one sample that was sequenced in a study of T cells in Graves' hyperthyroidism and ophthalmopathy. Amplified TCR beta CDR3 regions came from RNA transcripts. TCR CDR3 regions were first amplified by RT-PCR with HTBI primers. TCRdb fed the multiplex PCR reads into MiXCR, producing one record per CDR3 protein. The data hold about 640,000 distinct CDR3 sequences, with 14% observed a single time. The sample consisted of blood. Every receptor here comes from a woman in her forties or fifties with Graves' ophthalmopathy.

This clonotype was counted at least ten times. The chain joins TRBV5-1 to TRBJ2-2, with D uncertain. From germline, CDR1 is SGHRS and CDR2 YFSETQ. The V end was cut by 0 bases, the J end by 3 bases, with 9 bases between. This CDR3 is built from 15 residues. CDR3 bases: TGCGCCAGCAGCTTGGTTGGTGTTGACACCGGGGAGCTGTTTTTT. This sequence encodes CASSLVGVDTGELFF. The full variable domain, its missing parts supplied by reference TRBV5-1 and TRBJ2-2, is KAGVTQTPRYLIKTRGQQVTLSCSPISGHRSVSWYQQTPGQGLQFLFEYFSETQRNKGNFPGRFSGRQFSNSRSEMNVSTLELGDSALYLCASSLVGVDTGELFFGEGSRLTVL.

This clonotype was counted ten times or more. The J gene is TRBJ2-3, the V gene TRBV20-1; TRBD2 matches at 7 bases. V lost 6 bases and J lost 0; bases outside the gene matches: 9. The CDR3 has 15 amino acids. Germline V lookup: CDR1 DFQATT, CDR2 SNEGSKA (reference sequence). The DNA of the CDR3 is TGCAGTGCCAAACCGGTTAGCGGGAGCACAGATACGCAGTATTTT. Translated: CSAKPVSGSTDTQYF.

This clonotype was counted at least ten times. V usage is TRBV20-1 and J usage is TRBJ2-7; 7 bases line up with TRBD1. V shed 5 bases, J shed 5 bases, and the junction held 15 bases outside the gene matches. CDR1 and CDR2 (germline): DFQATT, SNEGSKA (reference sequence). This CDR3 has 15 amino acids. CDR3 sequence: CSALLPLTGLNEQYF. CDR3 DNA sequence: TGCAGTGCTCTCCTACCCCTGACAGGGCTTAACGAGCAGTACTTC.

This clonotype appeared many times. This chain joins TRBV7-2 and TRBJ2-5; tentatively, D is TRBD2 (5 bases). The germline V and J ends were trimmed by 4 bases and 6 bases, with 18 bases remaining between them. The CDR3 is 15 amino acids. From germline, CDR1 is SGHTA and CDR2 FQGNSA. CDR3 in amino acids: CASSSAWGEVKTQYF. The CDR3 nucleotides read TGTGCCAGCAGCTCTGCTTGGGGAGAGGTAAAGACCCAGTACTTC.

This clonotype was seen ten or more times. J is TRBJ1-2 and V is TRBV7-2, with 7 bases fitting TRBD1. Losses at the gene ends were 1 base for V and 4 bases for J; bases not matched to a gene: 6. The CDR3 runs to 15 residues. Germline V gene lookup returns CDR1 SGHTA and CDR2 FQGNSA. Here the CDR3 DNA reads TGTGCCAGCAGCTTAGGCCTGACAGGGCTCTATGGCTACACCTTC. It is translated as CASSLGLTGLYGYTF.

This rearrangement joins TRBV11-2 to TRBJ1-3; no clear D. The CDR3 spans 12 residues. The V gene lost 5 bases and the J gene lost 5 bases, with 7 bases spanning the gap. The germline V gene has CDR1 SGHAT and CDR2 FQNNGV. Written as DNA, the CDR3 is TGTGCCAGCAGCCCCGTGCGAAACACCATATATTTT. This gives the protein CASSPVRNTIYF.

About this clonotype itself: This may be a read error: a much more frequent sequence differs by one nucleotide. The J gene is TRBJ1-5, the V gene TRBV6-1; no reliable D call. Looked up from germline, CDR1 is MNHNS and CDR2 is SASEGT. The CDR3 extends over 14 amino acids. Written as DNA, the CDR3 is TGTGCCAGCAGTGCCAGGTATAGCAATCAGCCCCGGCATTTT. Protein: CASSARYSNQPRHF.

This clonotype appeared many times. CDR3 DNA sequence: TGTGCCAGCAGTCCGGGGGCTAGCGGGACCCAATATGGGCAGTTCTTC. The encoded protein is CASSPGASGTQYGQFF. The chain joins TRBV12-3 or TRBV12-4 to TRBJ2-1; 9 nucleotides line up with TRBD2. The CDR3 extends over 16 amino acids. J gave up 12 bases and V 5 bases, and 17 bases lay outside the gene matches.

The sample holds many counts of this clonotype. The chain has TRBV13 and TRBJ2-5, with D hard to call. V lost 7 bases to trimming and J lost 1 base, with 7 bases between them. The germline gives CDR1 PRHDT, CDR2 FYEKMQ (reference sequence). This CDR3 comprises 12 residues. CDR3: CASKKRQETQYF. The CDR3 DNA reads TGTGCCAGCAAAAAGCGCCAAGAGACCCAGTACTTC.

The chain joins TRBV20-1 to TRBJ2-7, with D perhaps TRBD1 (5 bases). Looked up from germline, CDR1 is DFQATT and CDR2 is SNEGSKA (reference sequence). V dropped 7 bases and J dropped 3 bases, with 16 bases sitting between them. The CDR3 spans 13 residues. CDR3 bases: TGCAGTGGAATAAGGGGTCTAGACTACGAGCAGTACTTC. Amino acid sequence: CSGIRGLDYEQYF.

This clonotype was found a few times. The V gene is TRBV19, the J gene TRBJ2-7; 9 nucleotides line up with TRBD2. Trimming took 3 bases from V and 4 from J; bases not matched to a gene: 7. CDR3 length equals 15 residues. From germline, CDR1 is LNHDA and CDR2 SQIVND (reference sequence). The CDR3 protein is CASSIRSGSQYEQYF. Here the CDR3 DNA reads TGTGCCAGTAGTATCCGTAGCGGGAGTCAGTACGAGCAGTACTTC.

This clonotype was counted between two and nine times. CDR3 loop: CASSDYTDTQYF. The CDR3 nucleotides read TGTGCCAGTAGTGACTACACAGATACGCAGTATTTT. This rearrangement joins TRBV19 to TRBJ2-3; weak D call: TRBD2 (5 bases). This CDR3 contains 12 residues. In germline, CDR1 is LNHDA, CDR2 SQIVND (reference sequence). V was cut by 5 bases and J by 2 bases, with 5 bases left in between.

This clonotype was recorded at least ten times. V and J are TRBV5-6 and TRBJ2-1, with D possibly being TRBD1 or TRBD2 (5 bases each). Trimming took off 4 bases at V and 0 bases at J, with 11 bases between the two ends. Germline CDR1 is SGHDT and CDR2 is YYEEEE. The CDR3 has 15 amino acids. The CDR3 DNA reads TGTGCCAGCAGCCCCGGGACGATCTCCTACAATGAGCAGTTCTTC. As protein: CASSPGTISYNEQFF.

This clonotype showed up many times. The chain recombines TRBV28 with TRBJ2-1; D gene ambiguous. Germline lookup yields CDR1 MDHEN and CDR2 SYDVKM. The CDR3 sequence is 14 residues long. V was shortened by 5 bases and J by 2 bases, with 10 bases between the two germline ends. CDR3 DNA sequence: TGTGCCAGCAGTCCCGGTCGAGCCTACAATGAGCAGTTCTTC. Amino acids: CASSPGRAYNEQFF.

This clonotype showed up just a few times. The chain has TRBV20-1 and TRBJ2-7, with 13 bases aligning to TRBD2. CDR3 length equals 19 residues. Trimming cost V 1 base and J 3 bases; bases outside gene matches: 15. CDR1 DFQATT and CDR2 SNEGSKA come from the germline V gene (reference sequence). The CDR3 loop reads CSARGLAGGGGSSLYEQYF. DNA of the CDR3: TGCAGTGCTAGAGGACTAGCGGGAGGAGGGGGGTCATCTCTCTACGAGCAGTACTTC.

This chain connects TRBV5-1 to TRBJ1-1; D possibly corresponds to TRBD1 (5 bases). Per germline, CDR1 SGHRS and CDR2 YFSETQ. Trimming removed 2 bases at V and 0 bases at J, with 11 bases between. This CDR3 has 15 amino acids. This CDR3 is CASSFAGRMNTEAFF. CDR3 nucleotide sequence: TGCGCCAGCAGCTTTGCGGGGCGGATGAACACTGAAGCTTTCTTT.

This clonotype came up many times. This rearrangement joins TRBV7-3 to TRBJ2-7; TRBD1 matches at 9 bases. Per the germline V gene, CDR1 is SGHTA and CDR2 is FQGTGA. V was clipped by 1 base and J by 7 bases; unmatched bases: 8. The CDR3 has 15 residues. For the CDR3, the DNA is TGTGCCAGCAGCTTAAGTGGGACAGGGCTGAGTGAGCAGTACTTC. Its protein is CASSLSGTGLSEQYF.

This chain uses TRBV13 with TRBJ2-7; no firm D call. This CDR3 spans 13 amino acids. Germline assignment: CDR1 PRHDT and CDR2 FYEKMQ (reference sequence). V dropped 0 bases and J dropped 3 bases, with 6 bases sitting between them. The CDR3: CASSLGRSYEQYV. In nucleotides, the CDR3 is TGTGCCAGCAGCTTAGGCAGGAGCTACGAGCAGTACGTC.

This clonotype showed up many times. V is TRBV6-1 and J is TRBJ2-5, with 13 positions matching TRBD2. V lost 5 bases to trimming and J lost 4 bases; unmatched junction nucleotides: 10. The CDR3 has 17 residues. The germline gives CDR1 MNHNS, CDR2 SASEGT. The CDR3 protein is CASSLGGLAGVGETQYF. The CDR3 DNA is TGTGCCAGCAGTTTAGGAGGACTAGCGGGAGTCGGAGAGACCCAGTACTTC.

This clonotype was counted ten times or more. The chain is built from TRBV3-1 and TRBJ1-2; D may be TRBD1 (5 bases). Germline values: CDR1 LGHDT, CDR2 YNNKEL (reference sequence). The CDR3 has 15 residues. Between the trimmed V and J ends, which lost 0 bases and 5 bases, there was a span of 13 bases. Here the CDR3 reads CASSQEGSRDYGYTF. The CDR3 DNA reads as TGTGCCAGCAGCCAAGAGGGGAGCAGGGATTATGGCTACACCTTC.

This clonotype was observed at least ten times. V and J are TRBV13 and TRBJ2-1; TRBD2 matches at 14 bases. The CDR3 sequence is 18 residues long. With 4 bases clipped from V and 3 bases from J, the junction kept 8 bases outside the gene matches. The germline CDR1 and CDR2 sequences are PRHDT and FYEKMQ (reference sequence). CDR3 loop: CASSSTSGRATNYNEQFF. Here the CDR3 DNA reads TGTGCCAGCAGCTCGACTAGCGGGAGGGCCACAAACTACAATGAGCAGTTCTTC.

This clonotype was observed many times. The chain's CDR3 is CAILILTSGSYEQYF. The CDR3 region has the DNA TGTGCCATCTTAATACTCACTAGCGGCTCCTACGAGCAGTACTTC. The chain employs TRBV10-3 and TRBJ2-7; 8 bases agree with TRBD2. Trimming cost V 8 bases and J 0 bases; bases outside gene matches: 9. Germline CDR1 ENHRY, CDR2 SYGVKD. CDR3 size: 15 residues.

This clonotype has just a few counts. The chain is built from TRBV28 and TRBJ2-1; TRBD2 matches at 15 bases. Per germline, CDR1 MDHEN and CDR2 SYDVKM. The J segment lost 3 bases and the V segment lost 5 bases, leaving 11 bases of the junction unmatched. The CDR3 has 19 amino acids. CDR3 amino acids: CASSGLAGGSKPLYNEQFF. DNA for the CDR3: TGTGCCAGCAGTGGACTAGCGGGAGGGTCCAAGCCCCTCTACAATGAGCAGTTCTTC.

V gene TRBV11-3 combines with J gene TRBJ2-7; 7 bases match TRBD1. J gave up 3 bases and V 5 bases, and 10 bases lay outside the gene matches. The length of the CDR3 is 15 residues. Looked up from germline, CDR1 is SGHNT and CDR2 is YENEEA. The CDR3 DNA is TGTGCCAGCAGCCCCCGACAGGGTGAGGGCTACGAGCAGTACTTC. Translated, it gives CASSPRQGEGYEQYF.

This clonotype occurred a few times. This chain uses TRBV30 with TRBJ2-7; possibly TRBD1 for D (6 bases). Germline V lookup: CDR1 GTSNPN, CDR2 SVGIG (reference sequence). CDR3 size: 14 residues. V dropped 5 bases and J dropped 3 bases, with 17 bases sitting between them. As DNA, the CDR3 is TGTGCCTGGGGGGGCACAGGGACGGACTACGAGCAGTACTTC. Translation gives CAWGGTGTDYEQYF.

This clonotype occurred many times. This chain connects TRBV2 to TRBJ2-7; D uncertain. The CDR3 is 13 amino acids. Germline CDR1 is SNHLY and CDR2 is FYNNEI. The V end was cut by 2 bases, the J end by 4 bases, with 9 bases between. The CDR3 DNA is TGTGCCAGCAGTGAAAGGGCGGCGTACGAGCAGTACTTC. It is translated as CASSERAAYEQYF.

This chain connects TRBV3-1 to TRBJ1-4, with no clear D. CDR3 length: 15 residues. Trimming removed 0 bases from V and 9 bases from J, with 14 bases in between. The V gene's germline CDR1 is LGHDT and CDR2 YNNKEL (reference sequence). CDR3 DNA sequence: TGTGCCAGCAGCCAAGACGCCGGCGGTATGAAAAAACTGTTTTTT. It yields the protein CASSQDAGGMKKLFF.